The 18 T cell receptor beta chains below all came from one sample that was sequenced in a study of neurological immune-mediated disorders. A single record per CDR3 protein comes from TCRdb applying MiXCR to the 5' RACE reads. The data contain about 57,000 distinct CDR3 sequences, roughly a tenth of them seen just once; the ten biggest clones take up about 6.6%. Time point defined: longitudinal time-point 1 (baseline). What was sequenced was PBMCs. The receptor set was obtained from a male donor with HTLV-1-associated myelopathy (HAM/TSP).

With respect to this clonotype: This CDR3 fails to terminate in the conserved phenylalanine or tryptophan, so it likely reflects a read error. The V call is TRBV7-9, the J call TRBJ1-2; D is uncertain. V was pared by 5 bases and J by 1 base, with 20 bases between. From germline, CDR1 is SEHNR and CDR2 FQNEAQ (reference sequence). CDR3 size: 17 residues. CDR3 region: CASSQPPLGMVNYGYTV. CDR3 nucleotides: TGTGCCAGCAGCCAACCTCCTCTAGGGATGGTTAACTATGGCTACACCGTC.

This clonotype was counted many times. The CDR3: CAISESTALADNEQFF. CDR3 bases: TGTGCCATCAGTGAGTCGACGGCCCTAGCGGACAATGAGCAGTTCTTC. The chain joins TRBV10-3 to TRBJ2-1; 7 positions agree with TRBD2. The CDR3 is 16 residues long. V lost 0 bases to trimming and J lost 5 bases; unmatched junction nucleotides: 7. CDR1 ENHRY and CDR2 SYGVKD come from the germline V gene.

The table lists this clonotype with many counts. The chain employs TRBV18 and TRBJ2-1; 11 positions agree with TRBD2. The V gene end was trimmed by 3 bases and the J gene end by 4 bases; junction bases not matched to a gene: 2. The germline CDR1 and CDR2 sequences are KGHSH and LQKENI. This CDR3 has 15 residues. The chain's CDR3 is CASSPLAGGYNEQFF. The CDR3 nucleotides are TGTGCCAGCTCACCCCTAGCGGGGGGTTACAATGAGCAGTTCTTC.

This clonotype was seen ten or more times. The genes are TRBV7-9 and TRBJ2-1; TRBD1 might be the D (6 bases). This CDR3 region has 15 residues. CDR1 and CDR2 from the germline V gene are SEHNR and FQNEAQ (reference sequence). Trimming removed 5 bases at V and 8 bases at J, with 19 bases between. The CDR3 loop is CASSRGQGIGYEQFF. The CDR3 DNA reads as TGTGCCAGCAGCCGAGGTCAGGGGATTGGATATGAGCAGTTCTTC.

Concerning this clonotype: Lacking the conserved final phenylalanine or tryptophan, this CDR3 likely reflects a read error. The genes are TRBV5-1 and TRBJ1-2; no reliable D call. The CDR3 loop spans 14 amino acids. Trimming left V 4 bases short and J 8 bases short, with 18 bases between. Germline V lookup: CDR1 SGHRS, CDR2 YFSETQ. CDR3 protein: CASSPVGVYDGYTS. CDR3 DNA sequence: TGCGCCAGCAGCCCTGTTGGGGTTTACGACGGCTACACCTCC.

This clonotype has ten or more counts. The chain links TRBV20-1 to TRBJ2-5; D could derive from TRBD1 or TRBD2 (5 bases each). Trimming shortened V by 0 bases and J by 5 bases, and 10 bases separated the two germline ends. Germline CDR1 DFQATT, CDR2 SNEGSKA (reference sequence). CDR3 length equals 13 residues. In nucleotides, the CDR3 is TGCAGTGCTAGAGATCGGGGCTTGGAGACCCAGTACTTC. Its protein product is CSARDRGLETQYF.

In nucleotides, the CDR3 is TGTGCCAGCAGTTATTCCGGGACAGGGGCCCACTATGGCTACACCTTC. This codes for CASSYSGTGAHYGYTF. The rearrangement joins TRBV6-6 to TRBJ1-2; 10 nucleotides agree with TRBD1. V shed 3 bases, J shed 3 bases, and the junction held 7 bases outside the gene matches. Germline lookup yields CDR1 MNHNY and CDR2 SVGAGI (reference sequence). This CDR3 is 16 amino acids long.

This clonotype was found many times. V is TRBV5-1 and J is TRBJ1-6; the D is unclear. The CDR3 consists of 15 residues. Germline V gene data show CDR1 as SGHRS and CDR2 as YFSETQ. V lost 4 bases and J 11 bases, leaving 19 bases between the germline ends. DNA of the CDR3: TGCGCCAGCAGCCCAAATGACGGATCCATGGCACCCCTCCACTTT. Translated, it gives CASSPNDGSMAPLHF.

This clonotype was observed a handful of times. This chain uses TRBV5-1 with TRBJ2-3; possibly TRBD1 or TRBD2 for D (5 bases each). V shed 2 bases and J shed 4 bases, with 8 bases lying between them. CDR3 length: 13 amino acids. In germline, CDR1 is SGHRS, CDR2 YFSETQ. The DNA of the CDR3 is TGCGCCAGCAGCTTCGGGGACCCAGATACGCAGTATTTT. Translating it yields CASSFGDPDTQYF.

This clonotype was recorded many times. The chain joins TRBV24-1 to TRBJ2-7; 11 nucleotides agree with TRBD1. The length of the CDR3 is 14 residues. With V trimmed by 3 bases and J by 5 bases, 2 bases remained unmatched. Germline V gene data show CDR1 as KGHDR and CDR2 as SFDVKD. The CDR3 is CATSDPGQGDEQYF. The CDR3 DNA sequence: TGTGCCACCAGTGATCCGGGACAGGGGGACGAGCAGTACTTC.

This clonotype has ten or more counts. The rearrangement uses TRBV10-3 and TRBJ2-7, with TRBD1 identical over 8 bases. The V gene end was trimmed by 6 bases and the J gene end by 4 bases; junction bases not matched to a gene: 11. This CDR3 is built from 15 residues. From germline, CDR1 is ENHRY and CDR2 SYGVKD. CDR3 DNA: TGTGCCATCAGATCCGGACAGGGCCAAAATTACGAGCAGTACTTC. It yields the protein CAIRSGQGQNYEQYF.

This clonotype was seen once. The chain is built from TRBV29-1 and TRBJ1-5, with TRBD1 matching over 7 bases. J gave up 5 bases and V 6 bases, and 4 bases lay outside the gene matches. The CDR3 loop spans 12 amino acids. Germline V gives CDR1 SQVTM, CDR2 ANQGSEA. The CDR3 bases are TGCAGCGTGTCCCAGGGGGATCAGCCCCAGCATTTT. As protein: CSVSQGDQPQHF.

The CDR3 loop reads CASSLDPGDYGYTF. In nucleotides, the CDR3 is TGTGCCAGCAGCTTAGACCCTGGTGATTATGGCTACACCTTC. The V and J genes are TRBV11-2 and TRBJ1-2, with unresolved D. V lost 0 bases and J lost 5, with 10 bases in between. Germline assignment: CDR1 SGHAT and CDR2 FQNNGV. The CDR3 contains 14 residues.

This clonotype was detected ten times or more. The chain is built from TRBV20-1 and TRBJ2-2; D is perhaps TRBD2 (6 bases). CDR3 length equals 14 residues. In germline, CDR1 is DFQATT, CDR2 SNEGSKA (reference sequence). Trimming stripped 6 bases from V and 3 bases from J, with 14 bases between. CDR3 sequence: CSALELAYTGELFF. CDR3 nucleotides: TGCAGTGCCTTAGAACTAGCTTACACCGGGGAGCTGTTTTTT.

V and J are TRBV20-1 and TRBJ1-2; D is ambiguous. Germline lookup yields CDR1 DFQATT and CDR2 SNEGSKA (reference sequence). This CDR3 spans 13 amino acids. V dropped 3 bases and J dropped 7 bases, with 15 bases sitting between them. CDR3 bases: TGCAGTGCTAGGCCCCCCGGGATTGGTGGCTACACCTTC. As protein: CSARPPGIGGYTF.

In its sample, this clonotype was seen many times. The genes are TRBV2 and TRBJ2-2, with 7 bases matching TRBD1. V lost 8 bases, J lost 1 base, and 4 bases stayed unmatched. Germline V gene lookup returns CDR1 SNHLY and CDR2 FYNNEI. The CDR3 runs 14 residues. The CDR3 DNA reads as TGTGCCAGCCATTGGACAGGGAACACCGGGGAGCTGTTTTTT. It codes for CASHWTGNTGELFF.

This clonotype was detected many times. The CDR3 DNA reads TGTGCCAGCAGCCGAGGACAGGAACTTGGCTACACCTTC. Protein: CASSRGQELGYTF. This chain connects TRBV5-6 to TRBJ1-2; 7 positions match TRBD1. Germline V gives CDR1 SGHDT, CDR2 YYEEEE. The CDR3 length is 13 residues. V gave up 4 bases and J gave up 7 bases; unmatched junction bases: 7.

This clonotype was observed many times. The genes are TRBV6-5 and TRBJ1-5; D possibly corresponds to TRBD1 (5 bases). With 5 bases removed from V and 2 bases from J, the gap between germline ends came to 13 bases. The CDR3 consists of 15 residues. Looked up from germline, CDR1 is MNHEY and CDR2 is SVGAGI. CDR3: CASSGDGGGNQPQHF. Here the CDR3 DNA reads TGTGCCAGCAGTGGGGACGGTGGGGGCAATCAGCCCCAGCATTTT.